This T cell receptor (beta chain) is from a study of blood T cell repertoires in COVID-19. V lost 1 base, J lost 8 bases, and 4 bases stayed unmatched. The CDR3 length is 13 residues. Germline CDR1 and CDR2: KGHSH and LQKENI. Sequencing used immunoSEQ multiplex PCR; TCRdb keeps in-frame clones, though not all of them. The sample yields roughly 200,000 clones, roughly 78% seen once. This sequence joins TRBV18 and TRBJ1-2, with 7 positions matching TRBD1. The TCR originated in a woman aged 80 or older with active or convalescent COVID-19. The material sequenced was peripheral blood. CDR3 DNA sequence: TGTGCCAGCTCACCACTCACAGGGGAAGGCTACACCTTC. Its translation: CASSPLTGEGYTF.